This T cell receptor (beta chain) was captured by sequencing in a study of T cell changes during pregnancy in multiple sclerosis. Sequenced by immunoSEQ multiplex PCR; TCRdb stores in-frame clones only, minus some. Among around 88,000 clones listed, about 90% were seen once. Trimming cost V 8 bases and J 0 bases; bases outside gene matches: 6. This CDR3 has 14 amino acids. Germline values: CDR1 SEHNR, CDR2 FQNEAQ (reference sequence). The source material was peripheral blood, sampled after pregnancy. This receptor was identified in a female donor in good health, enrolled as a control in a pregnancy study. The chain employs TRBV7-9 and TRBJ2-5, with 7 bases aligning to TRBD1. CDR3 residues: CASSYRGHQETQYF. The CDR3 region has the DNA TGTGCCAGCTCCTATAGGGGGCACCAAGAGACCCAGTACTTC.